These 5 T cell receptor beta chains share one sample of origin, sequenced in a study of neurological immune-mediated disorders. Each CDR3 protein is one row after TCRdb ran MiXCR on the 5' RACE reads. Among 55,000 to 60,000 distinct CDR3 sequences, approximately 3.5% were seen once, and the ten largest hold about 3%. The sequencing input was PBMCs. These TCRs come from a woman in her twenties or thirties with multiple sclerosis.

This clonotype was observed a handful of times. The rearrangement uses TRBV5-1 and TRBJ2-7, with TRBD1 identical over 9 bases. After removal of 0 bases from V and 4 bases from J, the junction contained 8 bases not matched to a gene. Germline CDR1 and CDR2: SGHRS and YFSETQ. The CDR3 runs to 16 residues. As DNA, the CDR3 is TGCGCCAGCAGCTTGGCTGGGACAGGGAAGGTTTACGAGCAGTACTTC. It encodes CASSLAGTGKVYEQYF.

This clonotype came up many times. The chain combines TRBV6-5 with TRBJ2-6; the D is unclear. CDR1 and CDR2 from the germline V gene are MNHEY and SVGAGI. Trimming shortened V by 7 bases and J by 2 bases, and 9 bases separated the two germline ends. The CDR3 has 14 amino acids. The CDR3 is CASTSPTGANVLTF. The CDR3 DNA reads as TGTGCCAGCACTTCTCCCACTGGGGCCAACGTCCTGACTTTC.

In this sample, this clonotype turned up many times. The chain employs TRBV20-1 and TRBJ2-7, with TRBD2 matching 9 bases. Unmatched junction bases numbered 11, after V lost 5 bases and J lost 6 bases. The germline CDR1 and CDR2 sequences are DFQATT and SNEGSKA (reference sequence). There are 14 residues in the CDR3. CDR3 residues: CSAVKTGLAGEQYF. DNA of the CDR3: TGCAGTGCTGTTAAAACGGGACTAGCAGGCGAGCAGTACTTC.

This clonotype was detected many times. V usage is TRBV7-6 and J usage is TRBJ2-3; TRBD2 matches 9 bases. The ends lost 5 bases at V and 2 bases at J; junction bases unmatched: 8. This CDR3 contains 16 residues. Germline V gene data show CDR1 as SGHVS and CDR2 as FNYEAQ. CDR3 in DNA: TGTGCCAGCAGCACCCGGACTAGCGCCCTCACAGATACGCAGTATTTT. It yields the protein CASSTRTSALTDTQYF.

This clonotype was detected many times. The chain recombines TRBV11-2 with TRBJ2-1; D is perhaps TRBD1 (6 bases). Trimming took 3 bases from V and 5 from J, leaving 8 bases between them. This CDR3 region has 13 residues. Germline lookup yields CDR1 SGHAT and CDR2 FQNNGV. CDR3 in amino acids: CASSLDRNNEQFF. The CDR3 region has the DNA TGTGCCAGCAGCTTGGACAGAAACAATGAGCAGTTCTTC.